The next 10 T cell receptor beta chains were all read from a single sample in a study of CD8 T cells in ankylosing spondylitis. TCRdb redid the calling of the 5' RACE reads with MiXCR, one entry per CDR3 protein. The sample lists tens of thousands of distinct CDR3 sequences, around 6.7% occurring once. Sequenced material: blood, either unsorted or a sorted T cell fraction (not recorded which). The receptors shown here come from a male donor with ankylosing spondylitis or in good health (not recorded which).

This clonotype was found many times. The chain employs TRBV5-1 and TRBJ2-3; D possibly corresponds to TRBD2 (6 bases). Trimming took off 4 bases at V and 0 bases at J, with 9 bases between the two ends. This CDR3 spans 14 amino acids. The germline V gene has CDR1 SGHRS and CDR2 YFSETQ. The CDR3 DNA reads TGCGCCAGCAGCCTCGGGACTAGCACAGATACGCAGTATTTT. The encoded protein is CASSLGTSTDTQYF.

This clonotype was picked up many times. V and J are TRBV27 and TRBJ2-3; 8 bases line up with TRBD2. CDR1 MNHEY and CDR2 SMNVEV come from the germline V gene (reference sequence). The CDR3 has 17 amino acids. Trimming took 3 bases from V and 0 from J; bases not matched to a gene: 8. CDR3 DNA: TGTGCCAGCAGTTTGACAACTAGCGGCTATAGCACAGATACGCAGTATTTT. This gives the protein CASSLTTSGYSTDTQYF.

This clonotype was recorded many times. The V gene is TRBV5-5, the J gene TRBJ2-5; the D gene could be TRBD1 or TRBD2 (6 bases each). The CDR3 is 16 amino acids. From germline, CDR1 is SGHKS and CDR2 YYEKEE (reference sequence). Trimming shortened V by 4 bases and J by 1 base, and 17 bases separated the two germline ends. The CDR3 protein is CASSAGLGGGQETQYF. As DNA, the CDR3 is TGTGCCAGCAGCGCGGGTCTTGGAGGGGGCCAAGAGACCCAGTACTTC.

This clonotype was seen repeatedly, ten times or more. The rearrangement uses TRBV12-3 or TRBV12-4 and TRBJ2-7; TRBD1 or TRBD2 may be the D gene (5 bases each). Trimming stripped 3 bases from V and 4 bases from J, with 13 bases between. The CDR3 is made up of 14 amino acids. CDR3 residues: CASSFGGVRYEQYF. CDR3 in DNA: TGTGCCAGCAGTTTTGGGGGAGTGCGGTACGAGCAGTACTTC.

In this sample, this clonotype turned up many times. The chain has TRBV5-1 and TRBJ2-3; 11 nucleotides line up with TRBD2. Per germline, CDR1 SGHRS and CDR2 YFSETQ. The CDR3 length is 16 residues. V dropped 2 bases and J dropped 3; count of bases not matched to a gene: 5. The CDR3 region has the DNA TGCGCCAGCAGCTTAATAGCGGGAGGGGCGACAGATACGCAGTATTTT. Translation: CASSLIAGGATDTQYF.

This clonotype appeared many times. The chain couples TRBV12-3 or TRBV12-4 to TRBJ2-1, with 7 bases identical to TRBD2. This CDR3 contains 16 residues. With V trimmed by 2 bases and J by 3 bases, 7 bases remained unmatched. CDR3 DNA sequence: TGTGCCAGCAGTTTACGGGGAGCGGGAAACTACAATGAGCAGTTCTTC. It is translated as CASSLRGAGNYNEQFF.

This clonotype was seen ten or more times. V and J are TRBV7-2 and TRBJ2-3, with 7 bases identical to TRBD2. Trimming cost V 5 bases and J 5 bases; bases outside gene matches: 13. From germline, CDR1 is SGHTA and CDR2 FQGNSA. The CDR3 has 16 residues. For the CDR3, the DNA is TGTGCCAGCAGCCCTTGGCGGGAGTCCGGCATAGATACGCAGTATTTT. Protein sequence: CASSPWRESGIDTQYF.

The table lists this clonotype with many counts. CDR3: CSAPIGTSGYNEQFF. The CDR3 nucleotides read TGCAGTGCCCCTATTGGGACTAGCGGATACAATGAGCAGTTCTTC. The V and J genes are TRBV20-1 and TRBJ2-1, with TRBD2 identical over 11 bases. The CDR3 runs to 15 residues. The ends lost 6 bases at V and 4 bases at J; junction bases unmatched: 8. Per the germline V gene, CDR1 is DFQATT and CDR2 is SNEGSKA (reference sequence).

This clonotype was recorded a few times. The J gene is TRBJ1-1, the V gene TRBV20-1; the match to TRBD1 covers 7 bases. The CDR3 covers 18 residues. With 3 bases clipped from V and 5 bases from J, the junction kept 21 bases outside the gene matches. Looked up from germline, CDR1 is DFQATT and CDR2 is SNEGSKA (reference sequence). In nucleotides, the CDR3 is TGCAGTGCTAGGAGATCATTTAAGACGACAGGGAGGGCAACTGAAGCTTTCTTT. Protein: CSARRSFKTTGRATEAFF.

This clonotype appeared a few times. V gene TRBV19 combines with J gene TRBJ2-7; 10 nucleotides align to TRBD2. This CDR3 is built from 15 residues. The trim removed 3 bases at V and 6 bases at J, leaving 8 bases unmatched. Per the germline V gene, CDR1 is LNHDA and CDR2 is SQIVND (reference sequence). DNA of the CDR3: TGTGCCAGTAGTATGTCCTCTAGCGGGAGTCGCGAGCAGTACTTC. This translates into CASSMSSSGSREQYF. The variable domain in full, completed from reference TRBV19 and TRBJ2-7, reads DGGITQSPKYLFRKEGQNVTLSCEQNLNHDAMYWYRQDPGQGLRLIYYSQIVNDFQKGDIAEGYSVSREKKESFPLTVTSAQKNPTAFYLCASSMSSSGSREQYFGPGTRLTVT.